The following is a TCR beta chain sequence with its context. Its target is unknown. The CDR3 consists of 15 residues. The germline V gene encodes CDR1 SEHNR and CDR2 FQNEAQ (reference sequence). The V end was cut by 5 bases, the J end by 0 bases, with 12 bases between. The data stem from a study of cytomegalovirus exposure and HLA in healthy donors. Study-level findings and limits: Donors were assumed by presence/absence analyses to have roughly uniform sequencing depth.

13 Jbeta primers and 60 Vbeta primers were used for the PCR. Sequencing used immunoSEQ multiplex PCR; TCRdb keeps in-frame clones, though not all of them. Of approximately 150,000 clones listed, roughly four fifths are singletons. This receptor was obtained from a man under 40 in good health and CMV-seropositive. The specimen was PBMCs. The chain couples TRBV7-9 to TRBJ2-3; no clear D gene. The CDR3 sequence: CASSEVVGSTDTQYF. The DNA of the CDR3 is TGTGCCAGCAGCGAGGTAGTGGGTAGCACAGATACGCAGTATTTT. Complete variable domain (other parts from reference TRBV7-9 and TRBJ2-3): DTGVSQNPRHKITKRGQNVTFRCDPISEHNRLYWYRQTLGQGPEFLTYFQNEAQLEKSRLLSDRFSAERPKGSFSTLEIQRTEQGDSAMYLCASSEVVGSTDTQYFGPGTRLTVL.